The table lists the clone carrying this T cell receptor beta chain with a few counts. What it binds is unknown. The read is 3 residues too short to cover the CDR3 end, so that end is filled in from the germline J gene. The CDR3 extends over 14 amino acids. The V and J ends lost 6 bases and 2 bases respectively, with 10 bases between them. Germline CDR1 MNHEY, CDR2 SVGEGT. The source of the sample is a study of T cell clonality in common variable immunodeficiency. The study's findings and limits: Compared with healthy controls, CVID subjects showed increased TCRbeta clonality, mostly in about a third. Reportedly, TCR beta sequences from common variable immunodeficiency showed fewer deletions and N-nucleotide insertions. T cell subpopulation sequencing would be needed to explain CVID clonality. Compared with controls, CVID subjects had fewer shared TCRbeta clones.

Using immunoSEQ multiplex PCR, the repertoire was profiled, and TCRdb retains in-frame clones only, with some absent. The sample was found to contain some 80,000 clones, and every one recurs. J is TRBJ2-2 and V is TRBV6-2 or TRBV6-3; D possibly corresponds to TRBD1 (5 bases). Sequencing input: peripheral blood mononuclear cells. This sequence originates from a person aged 18 to 70 in good health. The CDR3 spells CASRADSNTGELFF. The CDR3 bases that were read are TGTGCCAGCAGGGCCGACAGTAACACCGGGGAG.